The clone carrying this T cell receptor (beta chain) was seen a single time. The CDR3 spans 14 residues. Germline V gene data show CDR1 as LNHDA and CDR2 as SQIVND (reference sequence). The V end lost 1 base, the J end lost 5 bases, and 11 bases lay between the germline ends. This sample is part of a study of blood T cell repertoires in COVID-19. Study context: COVID-19 samples, acute and convalescent, were from the United States, Italy and Spain. PBMCs, B-cell-depleted T cells, or T cells were the source of the cDNA or gDNA that made up the material.

Profiled with immunoSEQ multiplex PCR; TCRdb holds only in-frame clones, not every one. Of about 200,000 clones listed, around 85% are singletons. The origin of this receptor is an elderly woman with acute or convalescent COVID-19. V usage is TRBV19 and J usage is TRBJ1-1, with a possible D match to TRBD1 (6 bases). Sequenced sample: peripheral blood. CDR3 DNA sequence: TGTGCCAGTAGTATAGGGTCCCAGGGGACTGAAGCTTTCTTT. Protein product: CASSIGSQGTEAFF. Full variable domain (rest looked up from reference TRBV19 and TRBJ1-1): DGGITQSPKYLFRKEGQNVTLSCEQNLNHDAMYWYRQDPGQGLRLIYYSQIVNDFQKGDIAEGYSVSREKKESFPLTVTSAQKNPTAFYLCASSIGSQGTEAFFGQGTRLTVV.